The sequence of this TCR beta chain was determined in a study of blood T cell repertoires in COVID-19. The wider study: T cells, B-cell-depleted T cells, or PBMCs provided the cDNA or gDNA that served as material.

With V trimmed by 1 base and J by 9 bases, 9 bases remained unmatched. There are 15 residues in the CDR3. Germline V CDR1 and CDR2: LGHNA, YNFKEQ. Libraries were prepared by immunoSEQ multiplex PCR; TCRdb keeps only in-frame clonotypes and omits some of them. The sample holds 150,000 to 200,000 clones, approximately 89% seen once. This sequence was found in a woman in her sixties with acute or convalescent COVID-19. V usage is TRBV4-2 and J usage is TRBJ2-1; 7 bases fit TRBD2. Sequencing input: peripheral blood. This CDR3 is CASSQAWRELGEQFF. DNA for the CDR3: TGTGCCAGCAGCCAAGCTTGGCGGGAGTTGGGTGAGCAGTTCTTC.